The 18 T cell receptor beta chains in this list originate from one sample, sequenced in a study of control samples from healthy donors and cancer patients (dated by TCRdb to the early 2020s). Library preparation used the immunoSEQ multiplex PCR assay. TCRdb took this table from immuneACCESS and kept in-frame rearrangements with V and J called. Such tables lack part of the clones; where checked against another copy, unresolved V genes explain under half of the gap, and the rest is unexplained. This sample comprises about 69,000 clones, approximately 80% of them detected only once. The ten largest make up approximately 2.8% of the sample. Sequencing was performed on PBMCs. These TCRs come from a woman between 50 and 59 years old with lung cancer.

The CDR3 loop is CASGDRGDEQYF. For the CDR3, the DNA is TGTGCCAGCGGGGACAGGGGTGACGAGCAGTACTTC. This chain joins TRBV27 and TRBJ2-7; 10 nucleotides align to TRBD1. The V gene's germline CDR1 is MNHEY and CDR2 SMNVEV (reference sequence). Trimming removed 8 bases from V and 5 bases from J; junction bases left unmatched: 3. The CDR3 is 12 residues long.

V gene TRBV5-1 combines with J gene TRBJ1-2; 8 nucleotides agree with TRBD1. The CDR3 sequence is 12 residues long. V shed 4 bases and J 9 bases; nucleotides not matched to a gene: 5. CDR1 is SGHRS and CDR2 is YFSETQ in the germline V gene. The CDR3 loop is CASSVDRVRYTF. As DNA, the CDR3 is TGCGCCAGCAGCGTGGACAGGGTCCGCTACACCTTC.

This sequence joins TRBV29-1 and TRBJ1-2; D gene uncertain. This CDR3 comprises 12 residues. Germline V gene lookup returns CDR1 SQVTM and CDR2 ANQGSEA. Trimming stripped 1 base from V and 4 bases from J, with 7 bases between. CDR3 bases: TGCAGCGTTGAAGGGGCAGTCTATGGCTACACCTTC. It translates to CSVEGAVYGYTF.

As DNA, the CDR3 is TGTGCCAGTAGTATGGGGGCAGGGTATGGCTATGGCTACACCTTC. It is translated as CASSMGAGYGYGYTF. The chain links TRBV19 to TRBJ1-2; a possible D gene is TRBD1 (6 bases). CDR1 is LNHDA and CDR2 is SQIVND in the germline V gene (reference sequence). CDR3 length equals 15 residues. Trimming took 3 bases from V and 4 from J, leaving 15 bases between them.

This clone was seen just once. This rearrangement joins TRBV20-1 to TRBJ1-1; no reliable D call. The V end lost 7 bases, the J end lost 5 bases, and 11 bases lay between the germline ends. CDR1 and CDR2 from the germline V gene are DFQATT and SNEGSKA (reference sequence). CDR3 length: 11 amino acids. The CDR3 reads CSGTLGTEAFF. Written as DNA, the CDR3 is TGCAGTGGGACCCTTGGAACTGAAGCTTTCTTT.

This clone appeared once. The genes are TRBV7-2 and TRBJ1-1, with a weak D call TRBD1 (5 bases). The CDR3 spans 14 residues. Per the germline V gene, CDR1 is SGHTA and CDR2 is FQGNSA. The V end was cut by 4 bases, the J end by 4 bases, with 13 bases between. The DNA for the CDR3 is TGTGCCAGCAGCTCCCACTTGGGGGGCACTGAAGCTTTCTTT. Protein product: CASSSHLGGTEAFF.

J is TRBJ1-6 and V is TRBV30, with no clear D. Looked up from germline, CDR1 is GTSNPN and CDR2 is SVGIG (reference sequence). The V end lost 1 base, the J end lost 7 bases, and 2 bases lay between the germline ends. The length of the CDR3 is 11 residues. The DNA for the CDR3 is TGTGCCTGGAGTGGGAATTCACCCCTCCACTTT. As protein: CAWSGNSPLHF.

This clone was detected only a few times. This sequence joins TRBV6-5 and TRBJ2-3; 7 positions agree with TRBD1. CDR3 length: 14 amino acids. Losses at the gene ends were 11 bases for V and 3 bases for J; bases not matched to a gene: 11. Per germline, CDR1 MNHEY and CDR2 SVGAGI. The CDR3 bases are TGTGCCGCGAAGGACAGGATTGGGACAGATACGCAGTATTTT. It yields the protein CAAKDRIGTDTQYF.

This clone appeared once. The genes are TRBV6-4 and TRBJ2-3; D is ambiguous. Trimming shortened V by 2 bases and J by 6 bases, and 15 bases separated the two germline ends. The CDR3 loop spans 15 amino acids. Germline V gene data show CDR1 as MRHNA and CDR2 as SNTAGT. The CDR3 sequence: CASSDLDTLMDTQYF. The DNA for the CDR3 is TGTGCCAGCAGTGACCTAGACACGCTAATGGATACGCAGTATTTT.

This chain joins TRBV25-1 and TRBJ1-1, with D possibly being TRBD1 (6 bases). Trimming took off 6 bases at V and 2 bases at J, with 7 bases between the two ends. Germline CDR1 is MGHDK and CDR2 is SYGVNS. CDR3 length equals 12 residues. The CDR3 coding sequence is TGTGCCAGCAGGACAGGCAACACTGAAGCTTTCTTT. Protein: CASRTGNTEAFF.

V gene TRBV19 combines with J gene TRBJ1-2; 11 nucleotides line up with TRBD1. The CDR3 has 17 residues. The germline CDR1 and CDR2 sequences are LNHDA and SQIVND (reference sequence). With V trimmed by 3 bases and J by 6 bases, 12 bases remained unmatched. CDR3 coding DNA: TGTGCCAGTAGTATTCCTCCCGGACAGGGGGCTATAAATGGCTACACCTTC. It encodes CASSIPPGQGAINGYTF.

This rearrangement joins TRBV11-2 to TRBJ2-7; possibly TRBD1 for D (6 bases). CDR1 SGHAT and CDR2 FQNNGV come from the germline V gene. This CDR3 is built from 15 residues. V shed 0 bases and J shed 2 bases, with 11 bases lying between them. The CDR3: CASSLEQGGPYEQYF. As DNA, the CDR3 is TGTGCCAGCAGCTTAGAACAGGGTGGCCCCTACGAGCAGTACTTC.

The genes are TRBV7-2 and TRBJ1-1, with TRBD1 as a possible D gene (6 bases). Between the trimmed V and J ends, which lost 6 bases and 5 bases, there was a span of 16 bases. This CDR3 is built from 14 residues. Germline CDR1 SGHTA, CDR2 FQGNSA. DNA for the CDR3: TGTGCCAGCAGACCCCGGGGGGCAGGTACTGAAGCTTTCTTT. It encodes CASRPRGAGTEAFF.

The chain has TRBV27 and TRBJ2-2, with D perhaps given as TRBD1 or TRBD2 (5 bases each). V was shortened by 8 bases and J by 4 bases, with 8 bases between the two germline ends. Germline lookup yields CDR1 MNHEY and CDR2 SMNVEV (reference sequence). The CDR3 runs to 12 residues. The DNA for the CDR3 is TGTGCCAGCGTCGGGGCCACCGGGGAGCTGTTTTTT. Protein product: CASVGATGELFF.

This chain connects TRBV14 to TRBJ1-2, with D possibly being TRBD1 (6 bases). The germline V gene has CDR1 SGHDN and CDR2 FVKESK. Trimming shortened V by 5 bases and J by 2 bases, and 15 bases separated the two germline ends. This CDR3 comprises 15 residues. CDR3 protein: CASSNLTGANYGYTF. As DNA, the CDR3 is TGTGCCAGCAGCAATCTGACAGGAGCCAACTATGGCTACACCTTC.

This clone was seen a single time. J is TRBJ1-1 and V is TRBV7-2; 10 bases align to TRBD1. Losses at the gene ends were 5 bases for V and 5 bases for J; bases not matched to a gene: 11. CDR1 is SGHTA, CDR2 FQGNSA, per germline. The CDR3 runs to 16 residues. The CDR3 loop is CASSPGRQGARTEAFF. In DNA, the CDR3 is TGTGCCAGCAGCCCAGGACGACAGGGGGCGAGGACTGAAGCTTTCTTT.

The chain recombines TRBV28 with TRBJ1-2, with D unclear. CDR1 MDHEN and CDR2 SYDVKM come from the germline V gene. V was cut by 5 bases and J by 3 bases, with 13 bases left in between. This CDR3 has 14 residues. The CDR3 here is CASSPVGRYYGYTF. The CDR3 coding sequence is TGTGCCAGCAGTCCCGTCGGGAGGTACTATGGCTACACCTTC.

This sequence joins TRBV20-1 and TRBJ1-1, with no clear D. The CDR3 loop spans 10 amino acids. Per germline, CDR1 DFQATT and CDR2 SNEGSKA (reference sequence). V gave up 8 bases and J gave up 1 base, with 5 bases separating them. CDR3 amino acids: CSLGNTEAFF. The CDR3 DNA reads TGCAGTCTAGGGAACACTGAAGCTTTCTTT.